The 28 T cell receptor beta chains below come from one sample, sequenced in a study of blood T cell repertoires in COVID-19. TCRdb keeps only in-frame clones here, not all; method: immunoSEQ multiplex PCR. The sample consists of around 36,000 clones, around 85% of them appearing once. Material for sequencing was peripheral blood. The receptors stem from a man aged 55 to 69 with acute or convalescent COVID-19.

The chain carries TRBV5-1 and TRBJ1-1; D call uncertain. The V gene's germline CDR1 is SGHRS and CDR2 YFSETQ. The germline V and J ends were trimmed by 0 bases and 0 bases, with 9 bases remaining between them. The CDR3 runs to 15 residues. This chain's CDR3 is CASSLEASLNTEAFF. CDR3 in DNA: TGCGCCAGCAGCTTGGAAGCAAGCTTGAACACTGAAGCTTTCTTT. The full variable domain, with the rest looked up from reference TRBV5-1 and TRBJ1-1, is KAGVTQTPRYLIKTRGQQVTLSCSPISGHRSVSWYQQTPGQGLQFLFEYFSETQRNKGNFPGRFSGRQFSNSRSEMNVSTLELGDSALYLCASSLEASLNTEAFFGQGTRLTVV.

This sequence joins TRBV15 and TRBJ2-1; D possibly corresponds to TRBD2 (6 bases). The CDR3 length is 15 residues. Between the trimmed V and J ends, which lost 0 bases and 6 bases, there was a span of 12 bases. The germline V gene encodes CDR1 LNHNV and CDR2 YYDKDF (reference sequence). The CDR3 protein is CATSREGEAPNEQFF. The CDR3, as DNA: TGTGCCACCAGCAGAGAGGGGGAGGCACCCAATGAGCAGTTCTTC.

The chain carries TRBV5-5 and TRBJ1-2, with a possible D match to TRBD1 (5 bases). This CDR3 is built from 16 residues. CDR1 and CDR2 from the germline V gene are SGHKS and YYEKEE (reference sequence). The germline V and J ends were trimmed by 0 bases and 7 bases, with 19 bases remaining between them. The CDR3 sequence: CASSLVDAGLMRGYTF. DNA of the CDR3: TGTGCCAGCAGCTTGGTGGATGCAGGGCTTATGCGTGGCTACACCTTC.

This chain connects TRBV5-5 to TRBJ2-3; 8 bases align to TRBD2. The V gene end was trimmed by 1 base and the J gene end by 1 base; junction bases not matched to a gene: 2. CDR1 is SGHKS, CDR2 YYEKEE, per germline (reference sequence). The CDR3 has 15 amino acids. The CDR3 loop is CASSLIAGRTDTQYF. The CDR3 nucleotides are TGTGCCAGCAGCTTGATAGCGGGGCGCACAGATACGCAGTATTTT.

The V gene is TRBV6-5, the J gene TRBJ1-5; 10 bases are a match to TRBD1. V was pared by 7 bases and J by 4 bases, with 7 bases of the junction left unmatched. There are 15 residues in the CDR3. Germline-derived CDR1 and CDR2 are MNHEY and SVGAGI. This CDR3 is CASTLTGGSNQPQHF. In DNA, the CDR3 is TGTGCCAGCACGCTGACAGGGGGCAGTAATCAGCCCCAGCATTTT.

This clone is a singleton in its sample. The rearrangement links TRBV7-9 to TRBJ2-1, with D possibly being TRBD2 (7 bases). Germline V lookup: CDR1 SEHNR, CDR2 FQNEAQ (reference sequence). The CDR3 runs 16 residues. Trimming pared 5 bases from V and 2 bases from J, leaving 16 bases between. CDR3 DNA: TGTGCCAGCAGCCCAACCCGGGGGGCCCCCTACAATGAGCAGTTCTTC. As protein: CASSPTRGAPYNEQFF.

The chain couples TRBV29-1 to TRBJ2-3, with 8 nucleotides matching TRBD2. This CDR3 contains 14 residues. Trimming cost V 6 bases and J 4 bases; bases outside gene matches: 9. Germline CDR1 and CDR2: SQVTM and ANQGSEA. The CDR3 loop reads CSVLSGSGADTQYF. In DNA, the CDR3 is TGCAGCGTATTGAGCGGGAGCGGGGCAGATACGCAGTATTTT.

This clone has just one count. V and J are TRBV28 and TRBJ2-2; D is possibly TRBD2 (6 bases). Germline CDR1 and CDR2: MDHEN and SYDVKM. The germline V and J ends were trimmed by 8 bases and 3 bases, with 13 bases remaining between them. The CDR3 spans 14 residues. In nucleotides, the CDR3 is TGTGCCAGCGTCGATAGCGGTTACACCGGGGAGCTGTTTTTT. Its protein is CASVDSGYTGELFF.

V usage is TRBV7-2 and J usage is TRBJ1-6, with 7 bases lining up with TRBD1. The CDR3 runs 14 residues. V shed 2 bases and J 10 bases; nucleotides not matched to a gene: 5. Germline V CDR1 and CDR2: SGHTA, FQGNSA. The CDR3, as DNA: TGTGCCAGCAGCTTAACAGGGGAGAGCTCACCCCTCCACTTT. Protein: CASSLTGESSPLHF.

The rearrangement links TRBV18 to TRBJ1-4; unclear D gene. Germline loops: CDR1 KGHSH, CDR2 LQKENI. The CDR3 is made up of 13 amino acids. V was cut by 3 bases and J by 6 bases, with 8 bases left in between. CDR3 in amino acids: CASSPPQDEKLFF. For the CDR3, the DNA is TGTGCCAGCTCACCCCCCCAGGATGAAAAACTGTTTTTT.

This clone was observed a handful of times. The chain joins TRBV12-5 to TRBJ1-1; the D gene is possibly TRBD1 (5 bases). The CDR3 runs 13 residues. Germline V gives CDR1 LGHNT, CDR2 FRNRAP. Deletions cut 9 bases from V and 4 bases from J, with 15 bases between. This CDR3 is CASDPGGGTEAFF. The CDR3 DNA reads as TGTGCTAGCGACCCCGGGGGAGGCACTGAAGCTTTCTTT.

There are a few counts of this clone. The chain joins TRBV6-5 to TRBJ1-5; TRBD1 agrees at 9 bases. CDR1 is MNHEY, CDR2 SVGAGI, per germline. This CDR3 has 15 residues. The V and J ends lost 10 bases and 6 bases, in that order; junction bases with no gene match: 13. As DNA, the CDR3 is TGTGCCACCTTTAGACAGGGGGGCCTAAGTCAGCCCCAGCATTTT. It is translated as CATFRQGGLSQPQHF.

CDR3 loop: CASSSGGGQETQYF. CDR3 sequence (DNA): TGTGCCTCCAGTTCCGGGGGAGGGCAAGAGACCCAGTACTTC. The rearrangement uses TRBV5-4 and TRBJ2-5; 7 nucleotides align to TRBD2. The V segment lost 10 bases and the J segment 2 bases; nucleotides outside the gene matches: 11. The germline gives CDR1 SGHNT, CDR2 YYREEE (reference sequence). This CDR3 is built from 14 residues.

The V and J genes are TRBV19 and TRBJ1-4; 10 positions match TRBD1. From germline, CDR1 is LNHDA and CDR2 SQIVND (reference sequence). Germline trimming cut 7 bases from V and 4 bases from J; bases unmatched to any gene: 12. CDR3 length: 17 amino acids. CDR3 loop: CASKGRQGADYNEKLFF. DNA of the CDR3: TGTGCCAGTAAAGGGAGACAGGGGGCGGATTATAATGAAAAACTGTTTTTT.

This chain joins TRBV28 and TRBJ2-5, with 9 bases that match TRBD1. The CDR3 consists of 16 residues. The germline CDR1 and CDR2 sequences are MDHEN and SYDVKM. With 5 bases clipped from V and 2 bases from J, the junction kept 9 bases outside the gene matches. CDR3 sequence reads: CASSDTVGQGQETQYF. The DNA for the CDR3 is TGTGCCAGCAGTGATACCGTGGGACAGGGACAAGAGACCCAGTACTTC.

The V and J genes are TRBV7-2 and TRBJ1-4; D remains ambiguous. Trimming stripped 4 bases from V and 8 bases from J, with 14 bases between. Germline-derived CDR1 and CDR2 are SGHTA and FQGNSA. The CDR3 spans 14 residues. The CDR3 bases are TGTGCCAGCAGCTCTGGCCCTTCCGGGGAAAAACTGTTTTTT. This gives the protein CASSSGPSGEKLFF.

The gene calls are TRBV9 and TRBJ2-2, with 7 positions matching TRBD2. The length of the CDR3 is 15 residues. The germline CDR1 and CDR2 sequences are SGDLS and YYNGEE. Trimming at V came to 1 base and at J to 3 bases, leaving 3 bases not matched to a gene. Written as DNA, the CDR3 is TGTGCCAGCAGCGTAAGTGCGGGAGACACCGGGGAGCTGTTTTTT. Translated: CASSVSAGDTGELFF. Complete variable domain (other parts from reference TRBV9 and TRBJ2-2): DSGVTQTPKHLITATGQRVTLRCSPRSGDLSVYWYQQSLDQGLQFLIQYYNGEERAKGNILERFSAQQFPDLHSELNLSSLELGDSALYFCASSVSAGDTGELFFGEGSRLTVL.

The chain is built from TRBV7-6 and TRBJ1-2; D is uncertain. Trimming shortened V by 1 base and J by 2 bases, and 8 bases separated the two germline ends. This CDR3 has 14 residues. Germline CDR1 reads SGHVS; CDR2 reads FNYEAQ. Written as DNA, the CDR3 is TGTGCCAGCAGCTTAGGACACCCGAACTATGGCTACACCTTC. This encodes CASSLGHPNYGYTF.

By share, this clone counts as medium-sized (0.01 to 0.1%). The V and J genes are TRBV30 and TRBJ1-3; 9 bases fit TRBD1. The CDR3 length is 16 residues. V lost 1 base, J lost 1 base, and 5 bases stayed unmatched. CDR1 and CDR2 (germline): GTSNPN, SVGIG (reference sequence). CDR3 in DNA: TGTGCCTGGAGTGGCACAGGGGGCTCATCTGGAAACACCATATATTTT. It specifies CAWSGTGGSSGNTIYF.

This chain uses TRBV6-5 with TRBJ1-2, with a weak D call TRBD1 (5 bases). The CDR3 runs 15 residues. Germline V lookup: CDR1 MNHEY, CDR2 SVGAGI. V gave up 2 bases and J gave up 5 bases, with 15 bases separating them. The CDR3 bases are TGTGCCAGCAGTTACCGTAAAGGGGAAGGTTATGGCTACACCTTC. This codes for CASSYRKGEGYGYTF.

This clone appeared a single time. The chain employs TRBV29-1 and TRBJ2-7; 8 bases map to TRBD2. V shed 0 bases, J shed 6 bases, and the junction held 13 bases outside the gene matches. Per germline, CDR1 SQVTM and CDR2 ANQGSEA. This CDR3 comprises 16 residues. The CDR3 region is CSVEDLGLAGRVEQYF. The CDR3, as DNA: TGCAGCGTTGAAGATCTTGGGCTAGCGGGCCGGGTCGAGCAGTACTTC.

This clone was observed a handful of times. CDR3 sequence (DNA): TGTGCCAGCAGTGAGGACAGGGGTGGCTCCTATAATTCACCCCTCCACTTT. This gives the protein CASSEDRGGSYNSPLHF. The chain combines TRBV2 with TRBJ1-6, with 9 bases lining up with TRBD1. The CDR3 runs to 17 residues. Germline V gene sequence: CDR1 SNHLY, CDR2 FYNNEI. V shed 3 bases and J 0 bases; nucleotides not matched to a gene: 3.

The chain joins TRBV28 to TRBJ1-2; 8 nucleotides agree with TRBD1. The ends lost 3 bases at V and 1 base at J; junction bases unmatched: 7. The CDR3 consists of 16 residues. Germline lookup yields CDR1 MDHEN and CDR2 SYDVKM. The CDR3 protein is CASSFSGGAGNYGYTF. The CDR3 nucleotides read TGTGCCAGCAGTTTTTCAGGGGGCGCGGGTAACTATGGCTACACCTTC.

The count of this clone is one. The chain is built from TRBV6-4 and TRBJ2-1; 10 nucleotides match TRBD2. This CDR3 spans 16 amino acids. Per the germline V gene, CDR1 is MRHNA and CDR2 is SNTAGT. V was clipped by 3 bases and J by 6 bases; unmatched bases: 8. CDR3 nucleotide sequence: TGTGCCAGCAGTGAGGGGGCTAGCGGGGGAACCAATGAGCAGTTCTTC. Its protein product is CASSEGASGGTNEQFF.

V and J are TRBV19 and TRBJ2-7, with a possible D match to TRBD1 (5 bases). Trimming cost V 6 bases and J 2 bases, with 17 bases left between them. The CDR3 is 15 amino acids. Per the germline V gene, CDR1 is LNHDA and CDR2 is SQIVND (reference sequence). The CDR3 sequence: CASSETDYSPYEQYF. For the CDR3, the DNA is TGTGCCAGTAGCGAGACAGATTATTCCCCCTACGAGCAGTACTTC.

J is TRBJ2-5 and V is TRBV15; 12 nucleotides align to TRBD1. The CDR3 loop spans 18 amino acids. The V segment lost 1 base and the J segment 1 base; nucleotides outside the gene matches: 7. Germline assignment: CDR1 LNHNV and CDR2 YYDKDF (reference sequence). The CDR3, as DNA: TGTGCCACCAGCAGAGGGGGACAGGGGGCAACCTCCCAAGAGACCCAGTACTTC. This translates into CATSRGGQGATSQETQYF.

The V gene is TRBV10-3, the J gene TRBJ2-1, with TRBD2 matching 11 bases. V was clipped by 8 bases and J by 6 bases; unmatched bases: 15. This CDR3 has 17 residues. Germline CDR1 ENHRY, CDR2 SYGVKD. The DNA for the CDR3 is TGTGCCATCTCGCCAGGGATGTTAGCGGGAGGGCTCAATGAGCAGTTCTTC. Encoded protein: CAISPGMLAGGLNEQFF.

V is TRBV12-3 or TRBV12-4 and J is TRBJ2-5; D is perhaps TRBD1 (6 bases). Trimming took 5 bases from V and 6 from J, leaving 13 bases between them. There are 13 residues in the CDR3. The DNA for the CDR3 is TGTGCCAGCAGTGTTGACAGGTTTAAGACCCAGTACTTC. This translates into CASSVDRFKTQYF.